The rows below give T cell receptor beta chains drawn from one sample of a study of cytomegalovirus exposure and HLA in healthy donors. Profiling relied on immunoSEQ multiplex PCR, and the TCRdb table lists in-frame clones only, not all of them. The data contain roughly 120,000 clones, around 88% of them singletons. The sample was PBMCs. Receptor source: a young man in good health and CMV-seronegative. Each CDR3 is given with its conserved first and last residue. D genes are given only for firm matches. Clone size is not always given. Where it is, it says once, few, many or a class for expanded clones.

DNA,CDR3,D,V,size,J
TGTGCCAGCAGTCCGAATGACAGAGGAAACACCGGGGAGCTGTTTTTT,CASSPNDRGNTGELFF,NA,TRBV27,NA,TRBJ2-2
TGTGCCAGCACGAGTGCTGGAAACACCATATATTTT,CASTSAGNTIYF,NA,TRBV2,NA,TRBJ1-3
TGTGCCAGCAGCCCCACAGGGGATGGGACTGAAGCTTTCTTT,CASSPTGDGTEAFF,TRBD1,TRBV7-9,NA,TRBJ1-1
TGTGCCAGCAGCCCGCGGGGGTATAATTCACCCCTCCACTTT,CASSPRGYNSPLHF,NA,TRBV21-1,NA,TRBJ1-6
TGTGCCAGCAGTTTAAATCTGGGGGCGCGCACTGAAGCTTTCTTT,CASSLNLGARTEAFF,NA,TRBV27,NA,TRBJ1-1
TGCGCCAGCAGCTGGGACAGGCTCGCCGGCACTGAAGCTTTCTTT,CASSWDRLAGTEAFF,TRBD1,TRBV5-1,NA,TRBJ1-1
TGTGCCTGGAGTGTAGCGGGAGGGCCCTACAATGAGCAGTTCTTC,CAWSVAGGPYNEQFF,TRBD2,TRBV30,NA,TRBJ2-1
TGTGCCAGCAGCCAAGGGCCAGGGGTCCATCAGCCCCAGCATTTT,CASSQGPGVHQPQHF,NA,TRBV7-9,few,TRBJ1-5
TGTGCCAGCAGCTTGGGGCTAGCAGACGAGCAGTTCTTC,CASSLGLADEQFF,NA,TRBV5-6,NA,TRBJ2-1
TGCAGCGTAGAAGCCCGAAATACTAAAGCTTTCTTT,CSVEARNTKAFF,NA,TRBV29-1,once,TRBJ1-1
TGTGCCTGGAGTGTCGCCGGGACAGGTTACAATGAGCAGTTCTTC,CAWSVAGTGYNEQFF,TRBD1,TRBV30,NA,TRBJ2-1
TGTGCCAGCAGTGAACTGCTAGCGGGAGGGAATGAGCAGTTCTTC,CASSELLAGGNEQFF,TRBD2,TRBV25-1,NA,TRBJ2-1
TGCGCCAGCAGCCCCCTCCTAGCGGGGGTACACCTCTCCTACGAGCAGTACTTC,CASSPLLAGVHLSYEQYF,TRBD2,TRBV5-1,NA,TRBJ2-7
TGTGCCAGCAGTTCCGGGACAGGGGACCACAATGAGCAGTTCTTC,CASSSGTGDHNEQFF,TRBD1,TRBV6-5,NA,TRBJ2-1
TGTGCCAGCAGCTTGGAAGATGGCGGGCGCTTCACCTTC,CASSLEDGGRFTF,NA,TRBV5-4,NA,TRBJ1-2
TGTGCCAGCAGCAAACCCCCTAGCGCCGGGGAGCTGTTTTTT,CASSKPPSAGELFF,NA,TRBV7-2,NA,TRBJ2-2
TGCAGCGTTGAAGTCACAGGGACTATCACAGATACGCAGTATTTT,CSVEVTGTITDTQYF,NA,TRBV29-1,NA,TRBJ2-3
TGCGCCAGCAGCCAAGATAACAGCGGGGGGCTTTACGAGCAGTACTTC,CASSQDNSGGLYEQYF,TRBD2,TRBV4-1,few,TRBJ2-7
TGTGCCAGCAGCTTGGCCGGAGTTTACTTCGCTAACTATGGCTACACCTTC,CASSLAGVYFANYGYTF,NA,TRBV5-4,NA,TRBJ1-2
TGTGCCAGCAGCCTGGGGGGTCAGGGGGCTTACACTGAAGCTTTCTTT,CASSLGGQGAYTEAFF,TRBD1,TRBV7-8,NA,TRBJ1-1
TGTGCCAGCAGCTTGGATGAGGGCACAGATACGCAGTATTTT,CASSLDEGTDTQYF,NA,TRBV5-4,NA,TRBJ2-3
TGTGCCAGCAGCCACCCAGGGCAGGCTAATGAAAAACTGTTTTTT,CASSHPGQANEKLFF,NA,TRBV4-2,NA,TRBJ1-4
TGTGCCAGCAGCTTAGAGGACAGGGTGGGTTCACCCCTCCACTTT,CASSLEDRVGSPLHF,TRBD1,TRBV7-2,NA,TRBJ1-6
TGCGCCAGCAGCTTGGAGGGGGACTATGGCTACACCTTC,CASSLEGDYGYTF,NA,TRBV5-1,NA,TRBJ1-2
TGTGCCATCAGTGAGTCGCGGCAGGGGGCTGAGACCCAGTACTTC,CAISESRQGAETQYF,TRBD1,TRBV10-3,once,TRBJ2-5
TGTGCCAGTAGGTCCGGGACACCAAACTACACCTTC,CASRSGTPNYTF,NA,TRBV19,once,TRBJ1-2
TGCAGCGTTGAACCCGGCGGGAGAGATACGCAGTATTTT,CSVEPGGRDTQYF,TRBD2,TRBV29-1,NA,TRBJ2-3
TGTGCCAGCAGATCCGGGACTCACACCGGGGAGCTGTTTTTT,CASRSGTHTGELFF,NA,TRBV5-6,once,TRBJ2-2
TGCGCCAGCAGCTTTCCGAGGGGCAGCGGGGGGACCCCTAGCACAGATACGCAGTATTTT,CASSFPRGSGGTPSTDTQYF,TRBD2,TRBV5-1,once,TRBJ2-3
TGTGCCAGCAGTACGACAGGGAGAACCGGGGAGCTGTTTTTT,CASSTTGRTGELFF,TRBD1,TRBV27,once,TRBJ2-2
TGTGCCAGCAGCTTAGGTCCGGGAGGTCATGAAGCTTTCTTT,CASSLGPGGHEAFF,NA,TRBV11-3,NA,TRBJ1-1
TGTGCCTGGACCCCCGGGGAGACCCAGTACTTC,CAWTPGETQYF,NA,TRBV30,once,TRBJ2-5
TGTGCCAGCAGGGCGGGACAGGGTCCCTACGAGCAGTACTTC,CASRAGQGPYEQYF,TRBD1,TRBV2,NA,TRBJ2-7
TGTGCCAGCAGCTCCCAGCGCCTCAGCTCCTACGAGCAGTACTTC,CASSSQRLSSYEQYF,NA,TRBV7-9,once,TRBJ2-7
TGTGCCACCAGCAGAGGGCAGGGGTCGGTATGGGAGACCCAGTACTTC,CATSRGQGSVWETQYF,NA,TRBV15,NA,TRBJ2-5
TGTGCCCATCGAGGAGGGCCCACTGAAGCTTTCTTT,CAHRGGPTEAFF,NA,TRBV30,NA,TRBJ1-1
TGTGCCAGCAGCTCTTACAACCGGGACAGAACCTACGAGCAGTACTTC,CASSSYNRDRTYEQYF,TRBD1,TRBV7-2,many,TRBJ2-7
TGCAGCGTTGTACTAGCGGGGGAGCAGTACTTC,CSVVLAGEQYF,TRBD2,TRBV29-1,NA,TRBJ2-7
TGTGCCAGCAGTGAATATGGCCCGGGACAGGGGAAGACCGGGGAGCTGTTTTTT,CASSEYGPGQGKTGELFF,TRBD1,TRBV2,NA,TRBJ2-2
TGTGCCAGCAGTGAAGTCTGGGAGGGAGAAAAACTGTTTTTT,CASSEVWEGEKLFF,NA,TRBV6-1,NA,TRBJ1-4
TGTGCCAGCGTGCAAACTAGCGGGGGGGCAGGTACGCAGTATTTT,CASVQTSGGAGTQYF,TRBD2,TRBV6-5,NA,TRBJ2-3
TGTGCCAGCAGCCGGCACCAGCGGGGCGCCTACGAGCAGTACTTC,CASSRHQRGAYEQYF,TRBD2,TRBV14,NA,TRBJ2-7
TGTGCCAGCAGCTCCCGGGGGGGGATCGCTGAAGCTTTCTTT,CASSSRGGIAEAFF,NA,TRBV11-3,NA,TRBJ1-1
TGTGCCTGGAGTGGAGGGGGCGGCTACACCTTC,CAWSGGGGYTF,TRBD1,TRBV30,NA,TRBJ1-2
TGTGCCAGCAGCTTAGCGCGGCACTACGAGCAGTACTTC,CASSLARHYEQYF,NA,TRBV7-2,NA,TRBJ2-7